What follows are 21 T cell receptor beta chains derived from one specimen sequenced in a study of T cell responses to AZD1222 COVID-19 vaccine. TCRdb's copy holds only in-frame clones and misses some; the assay was immunoSEQ multiplex PCR. The sample carries 100,000 or so clones, about 85% recorded once. Sequencing was performed on peripheral blood, taken on day 0 of AZD1222 vaccination. These receptors all come from an adult in good health.

The chain recombines TRBV7-2 with TRBJ1-4; TRBD1 matches 8 bases. Germline CDR1 SGHTA, CDR2 FQGNSA. This CDR3 is 14 amino acids long. Unmatched junction bases numbered 2, after V lost 1 base and J lost 7 bases. CDR3: CASSLGTGSEKLFF. CDR3 in DNA: TGTGCCAGCAGCTTAGGGACAGGGAGTGAAAAACTGTTTTTT.

The chain combines TRBV19 with TRBJ2-1; D perhaps matches TRBD1 (5 bases). The CDR3 covers 14 residues. CDR1 is LNHDA and CDR2 is SQIVND in the germline V gene (reference sequence). The ends were cut back, 3 bases at V and 8 bases at J, with 14 bases in the middle. The CDR3 loop is CASSIRAPLDEQFF. The CDR3 DNA follows: TGTGCCAGTAGTATCAGGGCACCCCTCGATGAGCAGTTCTTC. Drawing the rest from reference TRBV19 and TRBJ2-1, the complete variable domain is DGGITQSPKYLFRKEGQNVTLSCEQNLNHDAMYWYRQDPGQGLRLIYYSQIVNDFQKGDIAEGYSVSREKKESFPLTVTSAQKNPTAFYLCASSIRAPLDEQFFGPGTRLTVL.

This clone was seen just once. The chain uses TRBV19 and TRBJ1-6; possibly TRBD1 for D (6 bases). Germline-derived CDR1 and CDR2 are LNHDA and SQIVND (reference sequence). The CDR3 sequence is 14 residues long. V gave up 3 bases and J gave up 7 bases, with 10 bases separating them. CDR3 sequence reads: CASSMKGENSPLHF. The CDR3 DNA sequence: TGTGCCAGTAGTATGAAGGGGGAGAATTCACCCCTCCACTTT.

The CDR3 is CASSFRDAYEQYV. Here the CDR3 DNA reads TGTGCCAGCAGCTTCCGGGACGCCTACGAGCAGTACGTC. This chain connects TRBV7-9 to TRBJ2-7, with D possibly being TRBD1 or TRBD2 (5 bases each). Germline loops: CDR1 SEHNR, CDR2 FQNEAQ (reference sequence). V was pared by 3 bases and J by 2 bases, with 8 bases between. The CDR3 has 13 amino acids.

The chain links TRBV7-9 to TRBJ1-5, with TRBD1 as a possible D gene (6 bases). Trimming pared 3 bases from V and 9 bases from J, leaving 15 bases between. Germline V CDR1 and CDR2: SEHNR, FQNEAQ (reference sequence). The CDR3 runs to 14 residues. CDR3 nucleotides: TGTGCCAGCAGCTTCTCTGGGGACACCAGGCCCCAGCATTTT. It translates to CASSFSGDTRPQHF. The complete variable domain, with remaining parts taken from reference TRBV7-9 and TRBJ1-5, reads DTGVSQNPRHKITKRGQNVTFRCDPISEHNRLYWYRQTLGQGPEFLTYFQNEAQLEKSRLLSDRFSAERPKGSFSTLEIQRTEQGDSAMYLCASSFSGDTRPQHFGDGTRLSIL.

The CDR3 protein is CASSLGTNTEAFF. CDR3 nucleotide sequence: TGTGCCAGTAGTCTGGGGACGAACACTGAAGCTTTCTTT. The J gene is TRBJ1-1, the V gene TRBV19; TRBD1 might be the D (5 bases). The CDR3 runs to 13 residues. The germline CDR1 and CDR2 sequences are LNHDA and SQIVND (reference sequence). The V and J ends lost 5 bases and 1 base respectively, with 8 bases between them.

This clone was counted once. The V and J genes are TRBV4-1 and TRBJ2-3, with D unclear. The CDR3 has 14 amino acids. V lost 4 bases to trimming and J lost 1 base, with 9 bases between them. CDR1 is MGHRA, CDR2 YSYEKL, per germline. CDR3 loop: CASSPDIGTDTQYF. The CDR3 DNA follows: TGCGCCAGCAGCCCCGACATAGGCACAGATACGCAGTATTTT.

The chain has TRBV7-8 and TRBJ1-6, with 8 bases identical to TRBD1. The CDR3 has 15 residues. Germline CDR1 SGHVS, CDR2 FQNEAQ. V was clipped by 3 bases and J by 9 bases; unmatched bases: 7. The CDR3 DNA reads TGTGCCAGCAGCTTGGGCAGGGGGCAGGGTTCACCCCTCCACTTT. Translation: CASSLGRGQGSPLHF.

The gene calls are TRBV19 and TRBJ1-2; TRBD1 is a possible D gene (6 bases). The V and J ends lost 6 bases and 6 bases respectively, with 23 bases between them. Germline V gene sequence: CDR1 LNHDA, CDR2 SQIVND (reference sequence). This CDR3 has 16 amino acids. This chain's CDR3 is CASSPSAGAYYDGYTF. The DNA of the CDR3 is TGTGCCAGTAGCCCCTCCGCGGGGGCGTACTATGATGGCTACACCTTC. Drawing the rest from reference TRBV19 and TRBJ1-2, the complete variable domain is DGGITQSPKYLFRKEGQNVTLSCEQNLNHDAMYWYRQDPGQGLRLIYYSQIVNDFQKGDIAEGYSVSREKKESFPLTVTSAQKNPTAFYLCASSPSAGAYYDGYTFGSGTRLTVV.

The V gene is TRBV12-3 or TRBV12-4, the J gene TRBJ1-1; the D gene is possibly TRBD1 (5 bases). V was clipped by 0 bases and J by 7 bases, with 9 bases between them. This CDR3 has 13 residues. Here the CDR3 reads CASSLAQGLEAFF. As DNA, the CDR3 is TGTGCCAGCAGTTTAGCTCAGGGTCTTGAAGCTTTCTTT.

The chain joins TRBV19 to TRBJ2-2; possibly TRBD1 for D (6 bases). The CDR3 is 13 amino acids. The V gene's germline CDR1 is LNHDA and CDR2 SQIVND (reference sequence). With 10 bases removed from V and 2 bases from J, the gap between germline ends came to 11 bases. The chain's CDR3 is CAIPDSNTGELFF. As DNA, the CDR3 is TGTGCCATTCCGGACAGTAACACCGGGGAGCTGTTTTTT.

The chain joins TRBV14 to TRBJ1-1, with a weak D call TRBD1 (5 bases). The CDR3 is 16 amino acids. CDR1 is SGHDN, CDR2 FVKESK, per germline. Trimming stripped 0 bases from V and 2 bases from J, with 13 bases between. CDR3 region: CASSQDLGGINTEAFF. The CDR3 coding sequence is TGTGCCAGCAGCCAAGATCTTGGGGGAATTAACACTGAAGCTTTCTTT.

This rearrangement joins TRBV2 to TRBJ2-1, with D tentatively TRBD1 (5 bases). CDR1 is SNHLY and CDR2 is FYNNEI in the germline V gene. Deletions cut 7 bases from V and 8 bases from J, with 15 bases between. The CDR3 runs 13 residues. The CDR3 DNA follows: TGTGCCAGCAACCCACCTCAGGGCTATGAGCAGTTCTTC. Protein product: CASNPPQGYEQFF.

The J gene is TRBJ1-1, the V gene TRBV30; a weak D match, TRBD1 (6 bases). The CDR3 has 12 amino acids. V was clipped by 5 bases and J by 5 bases, with 12 bases between them. Germline CDR1 is GTSNPN and CDR2 is SVGIG (reference sequence). CDR3 region: CAWEAGVTEAFF. CDR3 bases: TGTGCCTGGGAGGCAGGGGTTACTGAAGCTTTCTTT. Variable domain in full (rest from reference TRBV30 and TRBJ1-1): SQTIHQWPATLVQPVGSPLSLECTVEGTSNPNLYWYRQAAGRGLQLLFYSVGIGQISSEVPQNLSASRPQDRQFILSSKKLLLSDSGFYLCAWEAGVTEAFFGQGTRLTVV.

This chain connects TRBV7-9 to TRBJ1-2; TRBD1 aligns across 9 bases. The V gene's germline CDR1 is SEHNR and CDR2 FQNEAQ (reference sequence). The CDR3 has 14 residues. After removal of 3 bases from V and 4 bases from J, the junction contained 3 bases not matched to a gene. As DNA, the CDR3 is TGTGCCAGCAGCTTTGGGACAGGGACCTATGGCTACACCTTC. Translated, it gives CASSFGTGTYGYTF.

The chain employs TRBV19 and TRBJ1-4; 7 positions agree with TRBD1. The CDR3 covers 15 residues. V was clipped by 5 bases and J by 6 bases; unmatched bases: 9. The germline gives CDR1 LNHDA, CDR2 SQIVND (reference sequence). The CDR3 region has the DNA TGTGCCAGTAGTGCTTGGACAGGAGCGCATGAAAAACTGTTTTTT. Protein: CASSAWTGAHEKLFF.

This clone was picked up one time. The CDR3 DNA is TGTGCCTGTTTGGAGCGGGGCTACACCGGGGAGCTGTTTTTT. As protein: CACLERGYTGELFF. V is TRBV30 and J is TRBJ2-2; the match to TRBD2 covers 7 bases. The trim removed 6 bases at V and 3 bases at J, leaving 7 bases unmatched. CDR1 GTSNPN and CDR2 SVGIG come from the germline V gene (reference sequence). This CDR3 is built from 14 residues.

The gene calls are TRBV24-1 and TRBJ1-2, with 10 bases aligning to TRBD1. The CDR3 contains 14 residues. In germline, CDR1 is KGHDR, CDR2 SFDVKD. Losses at the gene ends were 5 bases for V and 6 bases for J; bases not matched to a gene: 5. CDR3 nucleotide sequence: TGTGCCACCAGTGGGCCTGGACAGGGGGATGGCTACACCTTC. It encodes CATSGPGQGDGYTF.

The chain has TRBV7-2 and TRBJ1-1; 9 bases line up with TRBD1. Germline CDR1 is SGHTA and CDR2 is FQGNSA. This CDR3 has 14 amino acids. Unmatched junction bases numbered 4, after V lost 3 bases and J lost 5 bases. Here the CDR3 DNA reads TGTGCCAGCAGCTTCGGGACAGGGATAACTGAAGCTTTCTTT. It encodes CASSFGTGITEAFF.

The chain uses TRBV6-5 and TRBJ2-1; 7 bases match TRBD2. V was clipped by 0 bases and J by 8 bases; unmatched bases: 1. CDR1 MNHEY and CDR2 SVGAGI come from the germline V gene. The CDR3 is made up of 13 amino acids. CDR3 region: CASSYSSGYEQFF. The DNA for the CDR3 is TGTGCCAGCAGTTACTCTAGCGGGTATGAGCAGTTCTTC.

The genes are TRBV4-3 and TRBJ1-2, with D uncertain. Trimming shortened V by 1 base and J by 0 bases, and 15 bases separated the two germline ends. There are 17 residues in the CDR3. Germline values: CDR1 LGHNA, CDR2 YSLEER. This CDR3 is CASSQVLKRSTNYGYTF. For the CDR3, the DNA is TGCGCCAGCAGCCAAGTCCTTAAACGGTCTACTAACTATGGCTACACCTTC.